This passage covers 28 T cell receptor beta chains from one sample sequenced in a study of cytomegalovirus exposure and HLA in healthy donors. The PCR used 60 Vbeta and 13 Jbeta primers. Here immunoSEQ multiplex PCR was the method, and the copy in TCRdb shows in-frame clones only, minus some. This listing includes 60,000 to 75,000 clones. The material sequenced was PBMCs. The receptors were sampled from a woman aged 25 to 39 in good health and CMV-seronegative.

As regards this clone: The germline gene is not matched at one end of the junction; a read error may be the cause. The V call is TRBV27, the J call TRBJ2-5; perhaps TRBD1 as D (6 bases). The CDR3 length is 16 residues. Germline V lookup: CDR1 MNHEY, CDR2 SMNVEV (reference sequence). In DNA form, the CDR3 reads TGTGCCAGCAGGTTATCTAACAGGGTGAGAGGAGAGACCCAGTACTTC. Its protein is CASRLSNRVRGETQYF.

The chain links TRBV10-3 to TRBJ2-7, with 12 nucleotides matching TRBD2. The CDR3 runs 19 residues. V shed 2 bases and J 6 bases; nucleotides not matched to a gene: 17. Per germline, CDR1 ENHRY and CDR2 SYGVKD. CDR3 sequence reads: CAISEPTRTSGALPVEQYF. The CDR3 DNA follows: TGTGCCATCAGTGAGCCGACCCGGACTAGCGGGGCACTTCCTGTCGAGCAGTACTTC.

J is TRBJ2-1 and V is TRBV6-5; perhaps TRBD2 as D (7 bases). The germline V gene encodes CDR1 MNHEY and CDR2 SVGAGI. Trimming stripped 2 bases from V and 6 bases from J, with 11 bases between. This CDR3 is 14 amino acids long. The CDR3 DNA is TGTGCCAGCAGTTACGGGAGGGGGGTCAATGAGCAGTTCTTC. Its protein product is CASSYGRGVNEQFF.

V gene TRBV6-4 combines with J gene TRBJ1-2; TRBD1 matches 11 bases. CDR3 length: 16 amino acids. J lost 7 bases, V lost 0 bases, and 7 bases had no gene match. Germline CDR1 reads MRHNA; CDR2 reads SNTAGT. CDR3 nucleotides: TGTGCCAGCAGTGACTCCCCCGGACAGGGGGCCCCTGGCTACACCTTC. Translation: CASSDSPGQGAPGYTF.

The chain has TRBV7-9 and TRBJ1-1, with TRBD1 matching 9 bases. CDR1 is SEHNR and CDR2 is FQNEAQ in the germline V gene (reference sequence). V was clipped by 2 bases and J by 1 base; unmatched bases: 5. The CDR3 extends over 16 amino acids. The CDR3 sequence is CASSLYRGPENTEAFF. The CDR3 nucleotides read TGTGCCAGCAGCTTATACAGGGGGCCAGAGAACACTGAAGCTTTCTTT.

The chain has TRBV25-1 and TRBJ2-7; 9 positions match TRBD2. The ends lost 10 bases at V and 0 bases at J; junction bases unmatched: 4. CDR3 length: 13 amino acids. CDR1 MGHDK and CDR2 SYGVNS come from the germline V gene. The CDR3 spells CATKREDSYEQYF. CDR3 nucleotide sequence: TGTGCCACCAAGCGGGAGGACTCCTACGAGCAGTACTTC.

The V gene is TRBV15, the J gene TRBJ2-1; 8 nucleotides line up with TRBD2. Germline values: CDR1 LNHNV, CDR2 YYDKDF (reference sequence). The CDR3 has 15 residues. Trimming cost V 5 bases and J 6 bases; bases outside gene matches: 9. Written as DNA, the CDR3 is TGTGCCACCAGCGGTCCGGGACTAGGGCTCAATGAGCAGTTCTTC. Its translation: CATSGPGLGLNEQFF.

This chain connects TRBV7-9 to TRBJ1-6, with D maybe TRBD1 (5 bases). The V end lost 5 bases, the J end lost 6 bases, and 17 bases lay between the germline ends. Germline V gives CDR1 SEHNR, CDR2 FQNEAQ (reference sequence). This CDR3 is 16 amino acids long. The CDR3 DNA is TGTGCCAGCAGCCCCTGGGGCAGGGCCCGTAATTCACCCCTCCACTTT. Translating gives CASSPWGRARNSPLHF.

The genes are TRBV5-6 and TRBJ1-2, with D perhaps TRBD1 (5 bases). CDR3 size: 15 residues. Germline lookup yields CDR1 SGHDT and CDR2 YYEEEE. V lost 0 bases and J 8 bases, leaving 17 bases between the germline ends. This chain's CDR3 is CASSLVVATASGYTF. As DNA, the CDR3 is TGTGCCAGCAGCTTGGTAGTGGCGACAGCGTCCGGCTACACCTTC.

The CDR3: CASSFSGWDEQFF. CDR3 bases: TGTGCCAGCAGCTTCTCGGGGTGGGATGAGCAGTTCTTC. This sequence joins TRBV7-9 and TRBJ2-1; perhaps TRBD2 as D (5 bases). CDR1 and CDR2 (germline): SEHNR, FQNEAQ (reference sequence). Trimming pared 3 bases from V and 8 bases from J, leaving 11 bases between. This CDR3 contains 13 residues.

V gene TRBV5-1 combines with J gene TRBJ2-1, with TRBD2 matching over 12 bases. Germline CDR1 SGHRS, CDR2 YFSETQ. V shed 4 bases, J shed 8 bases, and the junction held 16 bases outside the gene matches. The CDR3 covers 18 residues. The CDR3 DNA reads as TGCGCCAGCAGCCGGCCGACGACTAGCGGGAGCCCCCGGGATGAGCAGTTCTTC. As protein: CASSRPTTSGSPRDEQFF.

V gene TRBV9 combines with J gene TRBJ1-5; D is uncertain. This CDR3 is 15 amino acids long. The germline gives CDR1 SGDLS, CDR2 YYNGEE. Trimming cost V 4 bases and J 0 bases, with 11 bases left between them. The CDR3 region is CASSPRGYSNQPQHF. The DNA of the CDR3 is TGTGCCAGCAGCCCTCGCGGCTATAGCAATCAGCCCCAGCATTTT.

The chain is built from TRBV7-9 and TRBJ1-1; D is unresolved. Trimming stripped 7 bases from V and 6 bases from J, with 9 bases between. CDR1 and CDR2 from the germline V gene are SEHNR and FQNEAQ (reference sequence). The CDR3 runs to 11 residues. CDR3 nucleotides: TGTGCCAGCAATCCCTCTCCTGAAGCTTTCTTT. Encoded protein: CASNPSPEAFF.

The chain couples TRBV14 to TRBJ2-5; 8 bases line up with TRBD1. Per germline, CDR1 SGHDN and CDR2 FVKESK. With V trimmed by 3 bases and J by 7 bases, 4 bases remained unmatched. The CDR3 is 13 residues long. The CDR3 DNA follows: TGTGCCAGCAGCCAGGGACAGGTTGCGACCCAGTACTTC. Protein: CASSQGQVATQYF.

The DNA of the CDR3 is TGTGCCAGCTCCCCGTTCCACAGTAGTTACGAGCAGTACTTC. It encodes CASSPFHSSYEQYF. The genes are TRBV18 and TRBJ2-7; no firm D call. The germline gives CDR1 KGHSH, CDR2 LQKENI. Trimming took off 6 bases at V and 4 bases at J, with 16 bases between the two ends. The CDR3 has 14 amino acids.

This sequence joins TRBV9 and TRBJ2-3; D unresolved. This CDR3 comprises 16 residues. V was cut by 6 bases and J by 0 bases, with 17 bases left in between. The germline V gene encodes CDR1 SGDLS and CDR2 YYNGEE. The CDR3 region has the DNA TGTGCCAGCACAAGCTCCCTGGGCTCTAGCACAGATACGCAGTATTTT. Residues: CASTSSLGSSTDTQYF.

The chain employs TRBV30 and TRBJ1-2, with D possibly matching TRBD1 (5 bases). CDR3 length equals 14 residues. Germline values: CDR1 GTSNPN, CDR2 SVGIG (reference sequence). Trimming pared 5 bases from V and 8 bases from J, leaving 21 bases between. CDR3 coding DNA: TGTGCCTGGTCCCCAGGTGGGGGAGGGGACGGCTACACCTTC. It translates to CAWSPGGGGDGYTF. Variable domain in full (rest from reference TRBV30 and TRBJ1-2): SQTIHQWPATLVQPVGSPLSLECTVEGTSNPNLYWYRQAAGRGLQLLFYSVGIGQISSEVPQNLSASRPQDRQFILSSKKLLLSDSGFYLCAWSPGGGGDGYTFGSGTRLTVV.

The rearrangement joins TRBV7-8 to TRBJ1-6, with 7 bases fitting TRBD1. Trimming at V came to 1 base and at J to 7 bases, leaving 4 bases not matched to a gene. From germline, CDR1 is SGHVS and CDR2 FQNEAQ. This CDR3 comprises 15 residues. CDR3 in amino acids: CASSLVQGKNSPLHF. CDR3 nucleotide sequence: TGTGCCAGCAGCTTAGTACAGGGGAAAAATTCACCCCTCCACTTT.

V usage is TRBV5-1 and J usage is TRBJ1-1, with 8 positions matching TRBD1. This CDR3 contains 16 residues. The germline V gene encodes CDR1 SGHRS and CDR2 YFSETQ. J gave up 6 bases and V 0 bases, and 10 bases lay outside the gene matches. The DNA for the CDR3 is TGCGCCAGCAGCTTGGCCCAGGGGGCCTATAGCGCTGAAGCTTTCTTT. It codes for CASSLAQGAYSAEAFF.

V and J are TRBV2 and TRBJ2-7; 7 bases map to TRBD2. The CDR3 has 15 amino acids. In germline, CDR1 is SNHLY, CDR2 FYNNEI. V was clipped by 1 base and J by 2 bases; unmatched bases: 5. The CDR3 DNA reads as TGTGCCAGCAGTGAAGTGCGGGAGAGCGCCTACGAGCAGTACTTC. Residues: CASSEVRESAYEQYF.

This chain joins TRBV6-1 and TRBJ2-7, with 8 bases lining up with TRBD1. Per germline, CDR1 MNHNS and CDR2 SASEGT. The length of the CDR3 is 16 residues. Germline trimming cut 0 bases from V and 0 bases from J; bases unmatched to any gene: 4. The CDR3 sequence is CASSEAGQGYSYEQYF. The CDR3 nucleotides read TGTGCCAGCAGTGAAGCCGGACAGGGTTACTCCTACGAGCAGTACTTC.

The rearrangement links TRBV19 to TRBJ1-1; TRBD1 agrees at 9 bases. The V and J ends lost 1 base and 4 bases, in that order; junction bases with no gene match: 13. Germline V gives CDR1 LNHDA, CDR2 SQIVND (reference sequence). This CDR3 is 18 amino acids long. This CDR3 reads CASSIVLSWDRASTEAFF. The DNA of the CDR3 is TGTGCCAGTAGTATAGTCCTGTCCTGGGACAGGGCGTCCACTGAAGCTTTCTTT.

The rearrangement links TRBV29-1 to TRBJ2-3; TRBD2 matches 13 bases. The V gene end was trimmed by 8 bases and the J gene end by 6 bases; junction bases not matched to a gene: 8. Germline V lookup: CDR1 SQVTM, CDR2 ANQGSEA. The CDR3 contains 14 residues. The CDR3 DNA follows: TGCAGCACAGGACTAGCGGGAGTTTTGGATACGCAGTATTTT. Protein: CSTGLAGVLDTQYF.

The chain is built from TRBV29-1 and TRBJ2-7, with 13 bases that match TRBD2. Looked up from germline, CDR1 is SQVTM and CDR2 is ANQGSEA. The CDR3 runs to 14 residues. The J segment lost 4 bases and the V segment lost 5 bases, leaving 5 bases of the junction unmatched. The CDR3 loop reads CSVWTSGRTYEQYF. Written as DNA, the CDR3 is TGCAGCGTTTGGACTAGCGGGAGAACGTACGAGCAGTACTTC.

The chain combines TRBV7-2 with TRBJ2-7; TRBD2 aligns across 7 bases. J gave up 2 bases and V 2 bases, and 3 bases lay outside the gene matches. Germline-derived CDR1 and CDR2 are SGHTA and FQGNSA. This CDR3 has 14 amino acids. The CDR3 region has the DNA TGTGCCAGCAGCTTATTGCTAGCGGCCTACGAGCAGTACTTC. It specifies CASSLLLAAYEQYF.

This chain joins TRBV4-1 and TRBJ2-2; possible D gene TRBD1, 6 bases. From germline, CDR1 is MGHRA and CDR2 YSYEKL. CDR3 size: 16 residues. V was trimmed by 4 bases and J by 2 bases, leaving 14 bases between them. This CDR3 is CASSPQQGINTGELFF. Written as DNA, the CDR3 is TGCGCCAGCAGCCCCCAGCAGGGGATAAACACCGGGGAGCTGTTTTTT.

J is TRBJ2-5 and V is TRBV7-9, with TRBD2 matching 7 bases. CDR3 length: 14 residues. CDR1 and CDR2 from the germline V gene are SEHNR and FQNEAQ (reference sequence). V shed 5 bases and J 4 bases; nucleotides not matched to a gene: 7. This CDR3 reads CASSPQRDGETQYF. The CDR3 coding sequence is TGTGCCAGCAGCCCCCAGCGGGACGGAGAGACCCAGTACTTC.

The CDR3 sequence is CASRGALGYTF. CDR3 coding DNA: TGTGCCAGCAGAGGGGCGCTTGGCTACACCTTC. The chain carries TRBV6-6 and TRBJ1-2; D is perhaps TRBD1 (5 bases). The V gene's germline CDR1 is MNHNY and CDR2 SVGAGI (reference sequence). The CDR3 covers 11 residues. V gave up 6 bases and J gave up 7 bases, with 9 bases separating them.